These 7 T cell receptor beta chains came from one sample sequenced in a study of type 1 regulatory T cells (dated by TCRdb to about 2021). Sequencing instrument: Illumina MiSeq. TCRdb passed the public sequencing reads through fastp at Q25 and MiXCR, retaining productive beta sequences. Identical CDR3 protein sequences are pooled into one entry, listed with their most common genes and DNA. Across this sample there are 15,000 to 20,000 distinct CDR3 sequences, with roughly 10% seen only once. Roughly 3% of the sample is taken by the ten largest. Sequencing input: CD4+ T cells, either the whole sample or a sorted fraction (not recorded which). All receptors come from a human donor in good health.

V gene TRBV6-6 combines with J gene TRBJ1-5; perhaps TRBD1 as D (5 bases). The germline V gene has CDR1 MNHNY and CDR2 SVGAGI (reference sequence). The V gene lost 7 bases and the J gene lost 2 bases, with 18 bases spanning the gap. The CDR3 is 16 amino acids. The CDR3 coding sequence is TGTGCCAGCACCACCCCCGCCGGGGGAGGCAATCAGCCCCAGCATTTT. Amino acids: CASTTPAGGGNQPQHF.

This clonotype ranks as medium-sized (0.01 to 0.1%). The genes are TRBV29-1 and TRBJ1-1; D might be TRBD1 (6 bases). Germline lookup yields CDR1 SQVTM and CDR2 ANQGSEA. The length of the CDR3 is 13 residues. V shed 7 bases and J shed 1 base, with 13 bases lying between them. In nucleotides, the CDR3 is TGCAGCGCGAAGGGACACAAGAACACTGAAGCTTTCTTT. This gives the protein CSAKGHKNTEAFF.

This clonotype was counted between two and nine times. This chain links TRBV7-8 with TRBJ2-7; a weak D match, TRBD1 (5 bases). V lost 3 bases and J lost 2, with 17 bases in between. The CDR3 consists of 16 residues. The germline V gene has CDR1 SGHVS and CDR2 FQNEAQ. DNA of the CDR3: TGTGCCAGCAGCTTCCGGGCACAGGCGCAGCCCTACGAGCAGTACTTC. It is translated as CASSFRAQAQPYEQYF.

This clonotype appeared many times. The gene calls are TRBV20-1 and TRBJ2-1; tentative D call: TRBD1 (5 bases). This CDR3 has 12 residues. CDR1 is DFQATT and CDR2 is SNEGSKA in the germline V gene (reference sequence). Trimming stripped 7 bases from V and 6 bases from J, with 13 bases between. CDR3 loop: CSVAGQVNEQFF. Here the CDR3 DNA reads TGCAGTGTCGCAGGGCAGGTCAATGAGCAGTTCTTC.

CDR3: CASSRDAVNYGYTF. In DNA form, the CDR3 reads TGTGCCAGCAGCCGGGACGCCGTTAACTATGGCTACACCTTC. J is TRBJ1-2 and V is TRBV7-9; possibly TRBD1 for D (5 bases). V lost 5 bases, J lost 1 base, and 11 bases lay in between. The germline V gene encodes CDR1 SEHNR and CDR2 FQNEAQ (reference sequence). CDR3 length: 14 residues.

This clonotype was seen at least ten times. The chain recombines TRBV29-1 with TRBJ1-2; 7 nucleotides match TRBD1. Trimming removed 0 bases from V and 7 bases from J; junction bases left unmatched: 11. The length of the CDR3 is 15 residues. Germline loops: CDR1 SQVTM, CDR2 ANQGSEA. The CDR3 is CSVEDLGGGAGGYTF. The CDR3 region has the DNA TGCAGCGTTGAAGATCTTGGAGGGGGCGCGGGTGGCTACACCTTC.

The table lists this clonotype with many counts. The chain has TRBV20-1 and TRBJ2-1, with 12 bases identical to TRBD2. The J segment lost 8 bases and the V segment lost 0 bases, leaving 8 bases of the junction unmatched. The CDR3 extends over 16 amino acids. CDR1 is DFQATT and CDR2 is SNEGSKA in the germline V gene (reference sequence). The CDR3 sequence: CSARDRGPSGRDEQFF. CDR3 DNA sequence: TGCAGTGCTAGAGATCGGGGGCCTAGCGGGAGGGATGAGCAGTTCTTC.